This T cell receptor beta chain was documented in a study of T-cell reconstitution after alpha-beta-depleted transplantation in children. Study findings and constraints: At one year after transplant, newly produced T cells mostly accounted for T-cell counts and diversity.

This clonotype turned up a few times. Its cognate antigen is unknown. A library of TCRbeta sequences, prepared with unique molecular identifiers, was generated. TCRdb redid the calling of the PCR reads with MiXCR, one entry per CDR3 protein. The sample shows about 260,000 distinct CDR3 sequences, under 14% of them seen only once. Germline CDR1 is MNHNS and CDR2 is SASEGT. V shed 8 bases and J shed 3 bases, with 11 bases lying between them. The CDR3 spans 13 residues. The origin of this receptor is a male patient aged 2-9 years who had a stem cell transplant for chronic granulomatous disease, so the T cells may come from the graft donor. The source was peripheral blood, collected 180 days after TCRalphabeta/CD19-depleted stem cell transplant. The V and J genes are TRBV6-1 and TRBJ2-1, with D unresolved. For the CDR3, the DNA is TGTGCCAGCCGGTCCTTCGGCTACAATGAGCAGTTCTTC. This encodes CASRSFGYNEQFF.